This T cell receptor beta chain came from a study of T cell responses to AZD1222 COVID-19 vaccine. The study, taken as a whole, reports: Donors were largely white British and mainly female; clonal diversity was possibly underestimated. Increased Spike-specific TCR breadth and depth were observed after two AZD1222 doses.

Repertoires were generated with immunoSEQ multiplex PCR, while TCRdb's copy carries only in-frame clones and drops some. The table shows about 60,000 clones, with approximately 89% occurring only once. This clone was picked up a small number of times. Antigen: not known. The sample was peripheral blood, taken on day 0 of MenACWY control vaccination. This receptor was taken from an adult in good health.

This CDR3 reads CASSELREGYEQYF. The CDR3, as DNA: TGTGCCAGCAGTGAATTGCGGGAGGGATACGAGCAGTACTTC. This chain joins TRBV2 and TRBJ2-7; TRBD2 matches 9 bases. V shed 2 bases and J 4 bases; nucleotides not matched to a gene: 3. The CDR3 is 14 residues long. Germline V lookup: CDR1 SNHLY, CDR2 FYNNEI. Looking up the rest from reference TRBV2 and TRBJ2-7 gives the full variable domain: EPEVTQTPSHQVTQMGQEVILRCVPISNHLYFYWYRQILGQKVEFLVSFYNNEISEKSEIFDDQFSVERPDGSNFTLKIRSTKLEDSAMYFCASSELREGYEQYFGPGTRLTVT.